This T cell receptor (beta chain) was sequenced for a study of untreated major depressive disorder. Findings and limits, study-wide: Findings may not generalize because the study sample was small. TRBV25-01 and TRBV02-01 followed the flow pattern without significance. Depressed patients' CD4+ T cells carried increased TRBV05-01 (Vbeta 5.1) usage versus control CD4+ T cells.

Profiled with immunoSEQ multiplex PCR; TCRdb holds only in-frame clones, not every one. The table lists about 13,000 clones, approximately 91% of them singletons. All participants were of European descent. CD4+ T cells were isolated from thawed PBMCs by magnetic negative selection. CDR3 length: 13 residues. Germline loops: CDR1 SNHLY, CDR2 FYNNEI. With 2 bases removed from V and 7 bases from J, the gap between germline ends came to 6 bases. Concerning this clone: Its antigen remains unknown.

The sample was CD4+ T cells from PBMCs. This TCR came from a man between 25 and 39 years old with major depressive disorder. The genes are TRBV2 and TRBJ1-6; D is undetermined. CDR3 DNA: TGTGCCAGCAGTGAATTTAAGAATTCACCCCTCCACTTT. Translating gives CASSEFKNSPLHF.